This record covers a single TCR beta chain. Produced via immunoSEQ multiplex PCR; TCRdb's table is partial and in-frame only. The sample table sets out around 28,000 clones. These data belong to a study of T cells in women clearing cervical HPV infection. Sequenced input: blood buffy coat. This receptor was obtained from a woman aged 18-70 years with a cervical HPV16 infection that either progressed to CIN3+ or cleared (not recorded which).

The CDR3 sequence: CASSRQGVQQPQHF. The part of the CDR3 DNA that was read is TGTGCCAGCAGCCGCCAGGGGGTTCAACAGCCC. V gene TRBV7-9 combines with J gene TRBJ1-5, with TRBD1 matching over 7 bases. The read comes to an end 3 residues before the CDR3 does, leaving the germline J gene to fill in the end. Germline CDR1 reads SEHNR; CDR2 reads FQNEAQ (reference sequence). This CDR3 spans 14 amino acids. Losses at the gene ends were 5 bases for V and 7 bases for J; bases not matched to a gene: 8.